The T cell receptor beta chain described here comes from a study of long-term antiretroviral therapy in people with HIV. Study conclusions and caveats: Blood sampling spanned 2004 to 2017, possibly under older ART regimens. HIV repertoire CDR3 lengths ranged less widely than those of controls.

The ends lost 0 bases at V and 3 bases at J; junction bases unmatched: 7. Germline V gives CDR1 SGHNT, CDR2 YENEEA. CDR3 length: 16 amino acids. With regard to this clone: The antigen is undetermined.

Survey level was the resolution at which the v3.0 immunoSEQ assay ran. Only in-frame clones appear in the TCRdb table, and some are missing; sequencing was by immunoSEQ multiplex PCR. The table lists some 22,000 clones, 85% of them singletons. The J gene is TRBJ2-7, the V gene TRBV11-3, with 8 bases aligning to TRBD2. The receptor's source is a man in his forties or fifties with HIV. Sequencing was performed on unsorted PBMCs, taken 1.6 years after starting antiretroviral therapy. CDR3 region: CASSLDGGGTDYEQYF. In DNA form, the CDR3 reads TGTGCCAGCAGCTTAGACGGCGGGGGGACCGACTACGAGCAGTACTTC.